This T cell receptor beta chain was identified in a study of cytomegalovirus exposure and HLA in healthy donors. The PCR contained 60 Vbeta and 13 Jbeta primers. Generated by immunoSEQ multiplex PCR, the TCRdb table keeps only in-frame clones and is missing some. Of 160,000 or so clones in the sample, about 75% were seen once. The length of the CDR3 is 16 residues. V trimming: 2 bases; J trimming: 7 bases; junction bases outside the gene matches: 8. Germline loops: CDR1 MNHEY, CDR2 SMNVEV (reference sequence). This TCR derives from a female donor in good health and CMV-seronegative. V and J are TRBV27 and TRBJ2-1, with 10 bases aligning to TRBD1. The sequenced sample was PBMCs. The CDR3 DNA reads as TGTGCCAGCAGTTTAACTGACAGGGGGCTAACGAATGAGCAGTTCTTC. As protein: CASSLTDRGLTNEQFF.